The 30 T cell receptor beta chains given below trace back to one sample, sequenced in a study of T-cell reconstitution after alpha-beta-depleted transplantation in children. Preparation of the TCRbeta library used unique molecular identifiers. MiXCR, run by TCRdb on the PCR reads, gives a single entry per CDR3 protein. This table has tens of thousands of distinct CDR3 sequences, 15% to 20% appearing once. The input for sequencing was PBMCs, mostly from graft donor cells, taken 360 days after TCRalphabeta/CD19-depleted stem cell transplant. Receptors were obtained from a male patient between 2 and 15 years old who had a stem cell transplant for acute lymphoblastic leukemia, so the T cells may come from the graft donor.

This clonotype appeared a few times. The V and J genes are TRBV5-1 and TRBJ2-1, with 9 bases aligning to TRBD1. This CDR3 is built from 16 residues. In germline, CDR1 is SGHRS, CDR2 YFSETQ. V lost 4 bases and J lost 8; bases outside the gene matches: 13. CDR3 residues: CASSQTGGGGIYEQFF. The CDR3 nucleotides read TGCGCCAGCAGCCAAACAGGGGGCGGTGGGATTTATGAGCAGTTCTTC.

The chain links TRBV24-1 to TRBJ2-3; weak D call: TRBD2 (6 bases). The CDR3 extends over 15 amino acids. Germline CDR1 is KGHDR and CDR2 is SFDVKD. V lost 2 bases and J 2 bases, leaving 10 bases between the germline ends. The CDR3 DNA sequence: TGTGCCACCAGTGATTCCGGGACTTACACAGATACGCAGTATTTT. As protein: CATSDSGTYTDTQYF.

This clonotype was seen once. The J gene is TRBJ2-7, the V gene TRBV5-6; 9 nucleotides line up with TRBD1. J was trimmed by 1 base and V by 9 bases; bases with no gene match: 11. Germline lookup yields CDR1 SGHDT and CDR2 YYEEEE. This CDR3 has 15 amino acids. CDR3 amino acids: CAMSAGQGISYEQYF. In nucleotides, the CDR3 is TGTGCCATGAGCGCCGGACAGGGGATTTCCTACGAGCAGTACTTC.

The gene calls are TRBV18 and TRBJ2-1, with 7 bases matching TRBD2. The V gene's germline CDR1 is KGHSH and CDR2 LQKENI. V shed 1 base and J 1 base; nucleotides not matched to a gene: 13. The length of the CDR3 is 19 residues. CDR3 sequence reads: CASSPLSPARERSYNEQFF. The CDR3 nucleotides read TGTGCCAGCTCACCACTCTCCCCCGCGCGGGAGAGGTCCTACAATGAGCAGTTCTTC.

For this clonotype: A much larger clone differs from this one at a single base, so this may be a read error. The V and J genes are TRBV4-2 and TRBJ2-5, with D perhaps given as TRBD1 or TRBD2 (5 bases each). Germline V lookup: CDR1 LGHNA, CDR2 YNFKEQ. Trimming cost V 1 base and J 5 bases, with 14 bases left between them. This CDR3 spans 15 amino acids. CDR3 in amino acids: CASSQVWAEGETQYF. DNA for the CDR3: TGTGCCAGCAGCCAAGTCTGGGCAGAGGGGGAGACCCAGTACTTC.

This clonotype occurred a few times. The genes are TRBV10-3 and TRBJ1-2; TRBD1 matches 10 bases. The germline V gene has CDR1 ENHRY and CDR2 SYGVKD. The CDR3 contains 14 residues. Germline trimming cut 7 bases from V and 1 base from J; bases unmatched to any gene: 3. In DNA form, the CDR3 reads TGTGCCATCAACGGACAGGGGGTTAACTATGGCTACACCTTC. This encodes CAINGQGVNYGYTF.

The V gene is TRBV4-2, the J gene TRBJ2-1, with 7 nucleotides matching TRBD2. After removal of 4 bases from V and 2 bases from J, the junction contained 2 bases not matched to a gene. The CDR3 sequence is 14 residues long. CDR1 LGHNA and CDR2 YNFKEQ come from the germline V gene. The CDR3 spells CASSPGLTYNEQFF. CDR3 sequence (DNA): TGTGCCAGCAGCCCGGGACTAACCTACAATGAGCAGTTCTTC.

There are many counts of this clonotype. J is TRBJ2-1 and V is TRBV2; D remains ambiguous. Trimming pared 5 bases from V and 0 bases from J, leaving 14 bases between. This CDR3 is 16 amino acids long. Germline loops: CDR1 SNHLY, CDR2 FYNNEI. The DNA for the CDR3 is TGTGCCAGCAGTTCTACTCTACTGAGCTCCTACAATGAGCAGTTCTTC. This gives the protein CASSSTLLSSYNEQFF.

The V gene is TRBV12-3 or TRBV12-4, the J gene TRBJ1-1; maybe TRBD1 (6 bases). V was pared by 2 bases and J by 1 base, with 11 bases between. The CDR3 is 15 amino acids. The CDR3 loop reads CASSLLGAGNTEAFF. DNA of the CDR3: TGTGCCAGCAGTTTATTGGGGGCAGGGAACACTGAAGCTTTCTTT.

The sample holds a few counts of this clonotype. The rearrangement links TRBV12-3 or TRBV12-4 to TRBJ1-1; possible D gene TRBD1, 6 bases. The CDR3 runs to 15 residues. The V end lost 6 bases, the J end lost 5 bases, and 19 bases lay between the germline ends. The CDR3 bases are TGTGCCAGCAGGAGGAATAGGGGGAGATGGACTGAAGCTTTCTTT. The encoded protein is CASRRNRGRWTEAFF.

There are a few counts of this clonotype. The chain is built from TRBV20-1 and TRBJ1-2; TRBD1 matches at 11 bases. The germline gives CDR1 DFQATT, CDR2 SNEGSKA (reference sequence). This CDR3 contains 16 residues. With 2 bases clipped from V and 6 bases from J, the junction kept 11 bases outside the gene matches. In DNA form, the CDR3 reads TGCAGTGCTAGAAATGGACAGGGGGCGCATACGAATGGCTACACCTTC. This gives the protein CSARNGQGAHTNGYTF.

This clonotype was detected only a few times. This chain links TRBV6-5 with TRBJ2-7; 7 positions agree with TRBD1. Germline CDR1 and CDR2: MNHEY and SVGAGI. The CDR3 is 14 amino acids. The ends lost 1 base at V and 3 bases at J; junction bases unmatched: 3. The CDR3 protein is CASSYFGQVYEQYF. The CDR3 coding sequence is TGTGCCAGCAGTTACTTTGGACAGGTCTACGAGCAGTACTTC.

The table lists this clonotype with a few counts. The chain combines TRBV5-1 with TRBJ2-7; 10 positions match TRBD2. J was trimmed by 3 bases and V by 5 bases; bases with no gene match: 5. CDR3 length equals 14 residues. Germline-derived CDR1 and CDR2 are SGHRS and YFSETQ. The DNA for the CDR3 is TGCGCCAGCAGTCATATAGCGGGAGGCTACGAGCAGTACTTC. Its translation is CASSHIAGGYEQYF.

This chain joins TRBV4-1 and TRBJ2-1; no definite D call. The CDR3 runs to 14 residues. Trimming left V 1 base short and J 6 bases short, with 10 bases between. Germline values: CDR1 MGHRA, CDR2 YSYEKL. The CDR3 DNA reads TGCGCCAGCAGCCAAGTGGGCACGTCCAATGAGCAGTTCTTC. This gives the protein CASSQVGTSNEQFF.

CDR3 DNA: TGTGCCAGCCGAGGACAGGGGAACTCTGGGGCCAACGTCCTGACTTTC. Protein sequence: CASRGQGNSGANVLTF. The chain carries TRBV11-3 and TRBJ2-6; 9 positions match TRBD1. The CDR3 covers 16 residues. Germline V gene sequence: CDR1 SGHNT, CDR2 YENEEA. Unmatched junction bases numbered 5, after V lost 8 bases and J lost 0 bases.

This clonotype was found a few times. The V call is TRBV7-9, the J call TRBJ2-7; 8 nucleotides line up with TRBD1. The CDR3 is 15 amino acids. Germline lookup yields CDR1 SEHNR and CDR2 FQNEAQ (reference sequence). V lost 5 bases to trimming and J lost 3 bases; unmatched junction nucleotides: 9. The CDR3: CASSPVPDRVYEQYF. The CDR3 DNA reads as TGTGCCAGCAGCCCGGTCCCGGACAGGGTCTACGAGCAGTACTTC. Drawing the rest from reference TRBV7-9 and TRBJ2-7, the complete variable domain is DTGVSQNPRHKITKRGQNVTFRCDPISEHNRLYWYRQTLGQGPEFLTYFQNEAQLEKSRLLSDRFSAERPKGSFSTLEIQRTEQGDSAMYLCASSPVPDRVYEQYFGPGTRLTVT.

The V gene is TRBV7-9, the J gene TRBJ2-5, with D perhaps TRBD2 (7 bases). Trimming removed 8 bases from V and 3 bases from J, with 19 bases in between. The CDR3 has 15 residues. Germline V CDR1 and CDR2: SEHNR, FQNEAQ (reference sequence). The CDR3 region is CASPPRGGLEETQYF. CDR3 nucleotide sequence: TGTGCCAGCCCCCCGAGGGGGGGCCTGGAAGAGACCCAGTACTTC.

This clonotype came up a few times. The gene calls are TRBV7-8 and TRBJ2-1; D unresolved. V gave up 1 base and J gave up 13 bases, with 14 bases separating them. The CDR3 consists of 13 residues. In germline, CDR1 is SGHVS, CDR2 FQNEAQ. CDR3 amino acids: CASSLGAGASQFF. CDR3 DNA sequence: TGTGCCAGCAGCTTAGGGGCAGGAGCTTCACAGTTCTTC.

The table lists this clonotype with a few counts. Here the CDR3 reads CASSWNIMNTEAFF. CDR3 DNA: TGTGCCAGCAGTTGGAACATCATGAACACTGAAGCTTTCTTT. V is TRBV27 and J is TRBJ1-1; D unclear. The CDR3 loop spans 14 amino acids. V gave up 4 bases and J gave up 0 bases, with 9 bases separating them. Germline V gene data show CDR1 as MNHEY and CDR2 as SMNVEV (reference sequence).

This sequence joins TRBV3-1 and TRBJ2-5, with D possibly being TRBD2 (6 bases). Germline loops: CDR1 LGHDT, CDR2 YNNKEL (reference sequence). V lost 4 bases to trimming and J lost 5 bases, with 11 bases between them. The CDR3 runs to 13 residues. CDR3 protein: CASSLRDWETQYF. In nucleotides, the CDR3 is TGTGCCAGCAGCCTCAGGGACTGGGAGACCCAGTACTTC.

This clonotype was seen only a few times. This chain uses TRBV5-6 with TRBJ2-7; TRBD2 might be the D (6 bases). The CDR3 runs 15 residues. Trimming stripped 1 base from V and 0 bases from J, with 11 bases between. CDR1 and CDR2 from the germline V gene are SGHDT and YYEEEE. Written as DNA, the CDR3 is TGTGCCAGCAGCTTGTTGGGGGGAGGCTCCTACGAGCAGTACTTC. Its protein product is CASSLLGGGSYEQYF.

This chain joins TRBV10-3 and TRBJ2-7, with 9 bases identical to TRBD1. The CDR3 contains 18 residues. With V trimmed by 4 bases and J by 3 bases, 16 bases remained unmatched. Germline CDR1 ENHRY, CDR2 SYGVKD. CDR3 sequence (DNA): TGTGCCATCAGTGGGACAGGGGAACGGACCCCCCAACGCTACGAGCAGTACTTC. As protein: CAISGTGERTPQRYEQYF.

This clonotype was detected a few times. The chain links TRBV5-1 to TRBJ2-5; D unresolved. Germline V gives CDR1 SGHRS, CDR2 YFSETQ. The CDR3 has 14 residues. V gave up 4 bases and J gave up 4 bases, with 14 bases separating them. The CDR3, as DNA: TGCGCCAGCAGCCCGTTCTGGGTTTTAGAGACCCAGTACTTC. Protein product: CASSPFWVLETQYF.

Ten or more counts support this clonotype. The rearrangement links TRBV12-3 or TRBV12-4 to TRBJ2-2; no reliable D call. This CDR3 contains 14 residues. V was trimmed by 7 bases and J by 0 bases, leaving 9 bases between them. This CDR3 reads CASTRRPNTGELFF. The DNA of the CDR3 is TGTGCCAGCACCCGAAGACCGAACACCGGGGAGCTGTTTTTT.

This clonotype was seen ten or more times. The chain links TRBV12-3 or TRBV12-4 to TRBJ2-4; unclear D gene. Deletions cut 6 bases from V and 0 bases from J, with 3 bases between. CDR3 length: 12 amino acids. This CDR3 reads CASRVAKNIQYF. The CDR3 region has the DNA TGTGCCAGCAGGGTAGCCAAAAACATTCAGTACTTC.

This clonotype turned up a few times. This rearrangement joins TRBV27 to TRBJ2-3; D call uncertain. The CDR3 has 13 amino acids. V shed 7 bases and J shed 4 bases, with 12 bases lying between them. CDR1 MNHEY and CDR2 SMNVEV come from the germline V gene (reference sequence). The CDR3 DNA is TGTGCCAGCAAATCTATCACCCCAGATACGCAGTATTTT. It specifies CASKSITPDTQYF.

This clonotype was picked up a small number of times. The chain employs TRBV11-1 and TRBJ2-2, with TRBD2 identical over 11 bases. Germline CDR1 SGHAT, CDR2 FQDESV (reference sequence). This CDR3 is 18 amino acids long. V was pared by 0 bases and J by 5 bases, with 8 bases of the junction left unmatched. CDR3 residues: CASSLASTSGRRTGELFF. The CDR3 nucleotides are TGTGCCAGCAGCTTAGCCTCCACTAGCGGGAGAAGGACCGGGGAGCTGTTTTTT.

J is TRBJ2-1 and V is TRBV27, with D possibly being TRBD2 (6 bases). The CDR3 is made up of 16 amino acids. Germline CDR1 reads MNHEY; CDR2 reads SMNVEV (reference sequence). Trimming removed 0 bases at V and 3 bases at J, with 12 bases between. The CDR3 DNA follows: TGTGCCAGCAGTTTATCATGGGACTTAGACTACAATGAGCAGTTCTTC. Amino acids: CASSLSWDLDYNEQFF.

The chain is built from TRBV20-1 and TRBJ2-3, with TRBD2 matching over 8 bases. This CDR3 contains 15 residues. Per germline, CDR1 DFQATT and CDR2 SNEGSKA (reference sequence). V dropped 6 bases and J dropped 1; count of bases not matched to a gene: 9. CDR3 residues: CSAKRTSIRTDTQYF. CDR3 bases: TGCAGTGCCAAAAGGACTAGCATCCGCACAGATACGCAGTATTTT.

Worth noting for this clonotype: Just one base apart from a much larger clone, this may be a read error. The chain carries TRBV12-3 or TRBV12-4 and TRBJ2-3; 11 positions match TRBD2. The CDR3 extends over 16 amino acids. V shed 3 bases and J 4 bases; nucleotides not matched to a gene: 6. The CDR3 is CASSFLAGGWADTQYF. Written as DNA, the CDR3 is TGTGCCAGCAGTTTCCTAGCGGGAGGTTGGGCAGATACGCAGTATTTT.